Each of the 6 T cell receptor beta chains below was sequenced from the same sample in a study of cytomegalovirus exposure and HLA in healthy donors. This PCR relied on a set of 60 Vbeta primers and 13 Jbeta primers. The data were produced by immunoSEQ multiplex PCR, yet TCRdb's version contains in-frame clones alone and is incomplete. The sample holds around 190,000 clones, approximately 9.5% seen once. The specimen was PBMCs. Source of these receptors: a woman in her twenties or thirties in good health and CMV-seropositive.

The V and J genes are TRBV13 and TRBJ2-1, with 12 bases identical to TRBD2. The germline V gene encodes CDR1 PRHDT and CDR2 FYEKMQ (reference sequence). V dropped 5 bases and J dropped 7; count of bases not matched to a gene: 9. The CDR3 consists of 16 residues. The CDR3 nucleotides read TGTGCCAGCAGCCCCACAGGACTAGCGGGAAGAAATGAGCAGTTCTTC. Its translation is CASSPTGLAGRNEQFF.

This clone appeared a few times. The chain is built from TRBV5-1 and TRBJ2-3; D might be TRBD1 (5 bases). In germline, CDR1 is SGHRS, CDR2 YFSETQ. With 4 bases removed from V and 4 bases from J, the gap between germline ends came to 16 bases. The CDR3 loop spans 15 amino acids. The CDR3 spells CASSALGMGPDTQYF. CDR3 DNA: TGCGCCAGCAGCGCGTTAGGAATGGGGCCAGATACGCAGTATTTT.

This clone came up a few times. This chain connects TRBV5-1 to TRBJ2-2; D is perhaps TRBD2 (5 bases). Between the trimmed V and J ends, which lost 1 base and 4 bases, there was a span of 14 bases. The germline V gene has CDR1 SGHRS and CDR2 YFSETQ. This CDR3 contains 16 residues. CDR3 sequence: CASSLLPGSGTGELFF. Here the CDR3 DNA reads TGCGCCAGCAGCTTGCTTCCGGGGTCGGGCACCGGGGAGCTGTTTTTT.

The CDR3 sequence: CASSMPGQGGYGYTF. CDR3 bases: TGTGCCAGCAGCATGCCGGGACAGGGTGGCTATGGCTACACCTTC. This chain connects TRBV7-6 to TRBJ1-2, with TRBD1 matching 9 bases. This CDR3 region has 15 residues. The germline gives CDR1 SGHVS, CDR2 FNYEAQ. V dropped 5 bases and J dropped 4; count of bases not matched to a gene: 8.

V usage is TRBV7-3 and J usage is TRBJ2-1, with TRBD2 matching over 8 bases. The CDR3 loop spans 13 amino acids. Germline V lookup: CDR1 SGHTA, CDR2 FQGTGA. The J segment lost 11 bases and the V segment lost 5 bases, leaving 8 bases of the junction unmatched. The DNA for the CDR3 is TGTGCCAGCAGCCACTACGGGGGGGGACAGCAGTTCTTC. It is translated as CASSHYGGGQQFF.

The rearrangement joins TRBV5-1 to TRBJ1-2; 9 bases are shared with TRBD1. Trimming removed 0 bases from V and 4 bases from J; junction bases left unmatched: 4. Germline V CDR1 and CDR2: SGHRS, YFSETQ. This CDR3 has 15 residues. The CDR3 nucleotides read TGCGCCAGCAGCTTGGGGACAGGGGTTTCCTATGGCTACACCTTC. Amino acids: CASSLGTGVSYGYTF.